This TCR beta chain comes out of a study of T cell repertoires in cytomegalovirus infection. Overall study: Recently identified HLA-C-restricted CMV epitopes were among the peptides used. Public TCR beta signatures provided an indication of both CMV infection and a matching HLA type.

With regard to this clonotype: Its target is not known.

MiXCR, applied by TCRdb to the reads, yields one record per CDR3 protein. The data show some 480,000 distinct CDR3 sequences, roughly a third seen once. Study-wide points: Within the response measured ex vivo, HLA-C-restricted CMV-specific TCR beta clonotypes were dominant.

Germline CDR1 and CDR2: WSHSY and SAAADI. CDR3 length: 13 residues. V was clipped by 7 bases and J by 9 bases; unmatched bases: 9. The chain joins TRBV10-2 to TRBJ2-1; 7 bases match TRBD1. The source was cultured PBMCs, collected from culture after CMV antigen stimulation. The clonotype originates from a human donor in good health (CMV status not recorded). Some clones in this sample may be carry-over from other donors' samples. The CDR3 region is CASTRSEGAEQFF. The CDR3 DNA is TGCGCCAGCACCAGGTCAGAGGGGGCTGAGCAGTTCTTC.